The next 22 T cell receptor beta chains were all read from a single sample in a study of cytomegalovirus exposure and HLA in healthy donors. The PCR had 60 Vbeta and 13 Jbeta primers. Assay: immunoSEQ multiplex PCR; the TCRdb copy retains only in-frame clones and omits some. The table records roughly 180,000 clones, about 68% of them present only once. Sequencing was done on a sample of PBMCs. These receptors all stem from a female donor in good health and CMV-seronegative.

The V call is TRBV5-1, the J call TRBJ2-3; 9 nucleotides line up with TRBD2. Losses at the gene ends were 2 bases for V and 5 bases for J; bases not matched to a gene: 3. This CDR3 contains 14 residues. Germline V gives CDR1 SGHRS, CDR2 YFSETQ. The CDR3 nucleotides read TGCGCCAGCAGCTTCCGCGGGGGGGAAGATACGCAGTATTTT. Translating gives CASSFRGGEDTQYF.

The chain recombines TRBV2 with TRBJ1-3, with a weak D call TRBD1 (6 bases). CDR1 SNHLY and CDR2 FYNNEI come from the germline V gene. The length of the CDR3 is 13 residues. V was shortened by 8 bases and J by 0 bases, with 8 bases between the two germline ends. The CDR3 is CASGGDSGNTIYF. The CDR3 region has the DNA TGTGCCAGCGGGGGCGACTCTGGAAACACCATATATTTT. The entire variable domain, with the rest obtained from reference TRBV2 and TRBJ1-3, is as follows: EPEVTQTPSHQVTQMGQEVILRCVPISNHLYFYWYRQILGQKVEFLVSFYNNEISEKSEIFDDQFSVERPDGSNFTLKIRSTKLEDSAMYFCASGGDSGNTIYFGEGSWLTVV.

This clone was seen a single time. The chain is built from TRBV9 and TRBJ1-2; D is perhaps TRBD1 (5 bases). The CDR3 has 15 amino acids. Between the trimmed V and J ends, which lost 4 bases and 7 bases, there was a span of 20 bases. Germline lookup yields CDR1 SGDLS and CDR2 YYNGEE. CDR3 protein: CASSPLPGVSSGYTF. CDR3 DNA sequence: TGTGCCAGCAGCCCCCTCCCGGGGGTAAGTTCTGGCTACACCTTC.

The rearrangement uses TRBV2 and TRBJ2-7, with 8 nucleotides matching TRBD2. Per germline, CDR1 SNHLY and CDR2 FYNNEI. The V segment lost 0 bases and the J segment 4 bases; nucleotides outside the gene matches: 8. The CDR3 totals 16 residues. CDR3 region: CASSEALRGGSYEQYF. DNA of the CDR3: TGTGCCAGCAGTGAAGCGCTTCGGGGGGGTTCTTACGAGCAGTACTTC.

CDR3 residues: CASSLPGTDTQYF. The CDR3, as DNA: TGCGCCAGCAGCTTGCCAGGAACAGATACGCAGTATTTT. This chain uses TRBV5-1 with TRBJ2-3; D gene uncertain. The CDR3 extends over 13 amino acids. Germline CDR1 is SGHRS and CDR2 is YFSETQ. V was cut by 1 base and J by 3 bases, with 6 bases left in between.

The table lists this clone with a few counts. The chain combines TRBV7-6 with TRBJ2-2; TRBD1 might be the D (6 bases). The CDR3 sequence is 16 residues long. Trimming left V 5 bases short and J 3 bases short, with 16 bases between. Germline assignment: CDR1 SGHVS and CDR2 FNYEAQ. The CDR3 coding sequence is TGTGCCAGCAGCCCCAGAACCAGGGGATACACCGGGGAGCTGTTTTTT. It encodes CASSPRTRGYTGELFF.

V usage is TRBV11-2 and J usage is TRBJ2-6, with D possibly being TRBD2 (5 bases). Trimming took off 2 bases at V and 0 bases at J, with 11 bases between the two ends. The germline gives CDR1 SGHAT, CDR2 FQNNGV. The CDR3 has 17 residues. The CDR3 DNA reads as TGTGCCAGCAGCTTAAGGGAGCGGAGCTCTGGGGCCAACGTCCTGACTTTC. Translated, it gives CASSLRERSSGANVLTF.

This sequence joins TRBV28 and TRBJ2-1, with D possibly matching TRBD2 (6 bases). This CDR3 is built from 15 residues. Trimming removed 2 bases at V and 10 bases at J, with 18 bases between. CDR1 and CDR2 (germline): MDHEN, SYDVKM. In DNA form, the CDR3 reads TGTGCCAGCAGTTTAACCGGGAGAGTAACGTGGGAGCAGTTCTTC. Its translation is CASSLTGRVTWEQFF.

This chain's CDR3 is CSVVPGGRYEQYF. CDR3 DNA sequence: TGCAGCGTTGTCCCGGGGGGGCGGTACGAGCAGTACTTC. J is TRBJ2-7 and V is TRBV29-1; 8 bases align to TRBD2. CDR1 is SQVTM and CDR2 is ANQGSEA in the germline V gene. The CDR3 has 13 amino acids. With V trimmed by 4 bases and J by 4 bases, 6 bases remained unmatched.

The chain links TRBV4-3 to TRBJ1-5, with 9 bases that match TRBD1. From germline, CDR1 is LGHNA and CDR2 YSLEER. There are 14 residues in the CDR3. The ends lost 4 bases at V and 6 bases at J; junction bases unmatched: 4. The CDR3 coding sequence is TGCGCCAGCAGCCGGGGGACAGGGAGTCAGCCCCAGCATTTT. Amino acid sequence: CASSRGTGSQPQHF.

V is TRBV30 and J is TRBJ2-5, with D uncertain. Looked up from germline, CDR1 is GTSNPN and CDR2 is SVGIG (reference sequence). Trimming took off 6 bases at V and 3 bases at J, with 17 bases between the two ends. The CDR3 covers 14 residues. The CDR3 loop reads CACSGQQIKETQYF. As DNA, the CDR3 is TGTGCCTGTTCTGGGCAGCAGATTAAAGAGACCCAGTACTTC.

The rearrangement uses TRBV4-2 and TRBJ2-7, with a weak D call TRBD1 (6 bases). Per germline, CDR1 LGHNA and CDR2 YNFKEQ. Trimming took 0 bases from V and 0 from J, leaving 12 bases between them. This CDR3 contains 16 residues. The chain's CDR3 is CASSQDRDISSYEQYF. The CDR3 DNA reads as TGTGCCAGCAGCCAAGATAGGGACATAAGCTCCTACGAGCAGTACTTC.

The V and J genes are TRBV19 and TRBJ2-2; D may be TRBD1 (6 bases). V was clipped by 1 base and J by 2 bases, with 8 bases between them. Germline V gene sequence: CDR1 LNHDA, CDR2 SQIVND (reference sequence). This CDR3 is 15 amino acids long. DNA of the CDR3: TGTGCCAGTAGTATAGGGGGGCTAAACACCGGGGAGCTGTTTTTT. Encoded protein: CASSIGGLNTGELFF.

There are a few counts of this clone. The gene calls are TRBV23-1 and TRBJ1-2; 7 nucleotides align to TRBD1. TRBV23-1 is treated as an ORF (open reading frame) with a function not yet certain. The CDR3 has 15 residues. J lost 2 bases, V lost 0 bases, and 3 bases had no gene match. CDR3 amino acids: CASSQSLTGNYGYTF. The CDR3 region has the DNA TGCGCCAGCAGTCAATCCCTGACAGGGAACTATGGCTACACCTTC.

A few counts support this clone. J is TRBJ2-3 and V is TRBV6-4; 12 bases fit TRBD2. The germline V gene has CDR1 MRHNA and CDR2 SNTAGT. The CDR3 consists of 16 residues. V was clipped by 5 bases and J by 5 bases; unmatched bases: 8. CDR3 sequence: CASSSSGGASGDTQYF. For the CDR3, the DNA is TGTGCCAGCAGTTCTAGCGGGGGGGCCTCGGGAGATACGCAGTATTTT.

The chain carries TRBV4-1 and TRBJ1-5; 7 bases fit TRBD1. Looked up from germline, CDR1 is MGHRA and CDR2 is YSYEKL. This CDR3 has 19 amino acids. The junction had 14 bases not matched to a gene; V was cut back by 3 bases and J by 0 bases. CDR3 sequence: CASSHPRDSPKFSNQPQHF. DNA for the CDR3: TGCGCCAGCAGCCATCCTCGGGACAGCCCAAAATTTAGCAATCAGCCCCAGCATTTT.

The chain employs TRBV28 and TRBJ1-2; TRBD1 is a possible D gene (6 bases). The CDR3 length is 16 residues. From germline, CDR1 is MDHEN and CDR2 SYDVKM. Deletions cut 6 bases from V and 4 bases from J, with 21 bases between. The CDR3 reads CASRGTGKGFSYGYTF. The CDR3, as DNA: TGTGCCAGCAGAGGTACAGGGAAAGGGTTTTCCTATGGCTACACCTTC.

The chain carries TRBV2 and TRBJ2-3, with 14 bases fitting TRBD2. In germline, CDR1 is SNHLY, CDR2 FYNNEI. CDR3 length: 16 amino acids. V shed 5 bases, J shed 6 bases, and the junction held 7 bases outside the gene matches. As DNA, the CDR3 is TGTGCCAGCAGTCCAAGGGGACTAGCGGGAGTCGATACGCAGTATTTT. Amino acids: CASSPRGLAGVDTQYF.

This clone has a handful of counts. The J gene is TRBJ1-1, the V gene TRBV2; D gene unclear. The V end lost 2 bases, the J end lost 11 bases, and 9 bases lay between the germline ends. The CDR3 totals 11 residues. Germline V CDR1 and CDR2: SNHLY, FYNNEI. In nucleotides, the CDR3 is TGTGCCAGCAGTGAAAGGCGGGTCGCTTTCTTT. Protein product: CASSERRVAFF.

As DNA, the CDR3 is TGTGCCAGCAGCCCGAGACTAGCGGGAGGACAAGAGACCCAGTACTTC. Amino acid sequence: CASSPRLAGGQETQYF. The chain is built from TRBV7-2 and TRBJ2-5; 13 nucleotides match TRBD2. After removal of 5 bases from V and 2 bases from J, the junction contained 5 bases not matched to a gene. The germline gives CDR1 SGHTA, CDR2 FQGNSA. This CDR3 contains 16 residues. The whole variable domain, filled in from reference TRBV7-2 and TRBJ2-5, reads GAGVSQSPSNKVTEKGKDVELRCDPISGHTALYWYRQSLGQGLEFLIYFQGNSAPDKSGLPSDRFSAERTGGSVSTLTIQRTQQEDSAVYLCASSPRLAGGQETQYFGPGTRLLVL.

This clone has just one count. The chain combines TRBV7-9 with TRBJ1-1; TRBD1 is a possible D gene (5 bases). Per germline, CDR1 SEHNR and CDR2 FQNEAQ (reference sequence). Trimming shortened V by 1 base and J by 1 base, and 10 bases separated the two germline ends. The length of the CDR3 is 15 residues. The CDR3, as DNA: TGTGCCAGCAGCTTAGGTGTCAGGGAGAACACTGAAGCTTTCTTT. Its translation is CASSLGVRENTEAFF.

V gene TRBV5-1 combines with J gene TRBJ1-1; D gene uncertain. With 3 bases removed from V and 1 base from J, the gap between germline ends came to 7 bases. The CDR3 contains 13 residues. Germline V gives CDR1 SGHRS, CDR2 YFSETQ. The CDR3 is CASSSTKNTEAFF. In nucleotides, the CDR3 is TGCGCCAGCAGCTCGACTAAGAACACTGAAGCTTTCTTT.